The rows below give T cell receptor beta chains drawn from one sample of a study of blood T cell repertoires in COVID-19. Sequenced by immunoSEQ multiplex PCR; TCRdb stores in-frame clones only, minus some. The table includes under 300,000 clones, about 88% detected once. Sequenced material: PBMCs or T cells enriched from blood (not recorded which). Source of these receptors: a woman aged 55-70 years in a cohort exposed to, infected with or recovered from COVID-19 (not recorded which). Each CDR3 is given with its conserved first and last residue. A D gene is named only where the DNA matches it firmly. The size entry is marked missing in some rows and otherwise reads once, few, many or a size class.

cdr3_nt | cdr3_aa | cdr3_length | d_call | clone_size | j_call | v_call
TGTGCCAGCAGCTTATGGGGTTCAGGGGTTAACTATGGCTACACCTTC | CASSLWGSGVNYGYTF | 16 | . | . | TRBJ1-2 | TRBV7-2
TGTGCCAGCAGCTTAGGCCAGGGCCAGGGCTATGGCTACACCTTC | CASSLGQGQGYGYTF | 15 | . | . | TRBJ1-2 | TRBV7-9
TGTGCCAGCAGTGCAGGGGGCCCGGTCTACGAGCAGTACTTC | CASSAGGPVYEQYF | 14 | TRBD1 | . | TRBJ2-7 | TRBV28
TGCACCAGCAGCCAAGGTAGGGAACAGGGATTTTATAACCCGGGAAACACCATATATTTT | CTSSQGREQGFYNPGNTIYF | 20 | . | . | TRBJ1-3 | TRBV1
TGTGCCAGCAGTCTTCCCGGGACAGGGATTCGAGGCAATCAGCCCCAGCATTTT | CASSLPGTGIRGNQPQHF | 18 | TRBD1 | few | TRBJ1-5 | TRBV28
TGTGCCAGCCTGGCCATGGGGCAAGGCACTGAAGCTTTCTTT | CASLAMGQGTEAFF | 14 | . | . | TRBJ1-1 | TRBV2
TGTGCCAGCAGTTTTACCAGCGGGGCCGGGGAGCTGTTTTTT | CASSFTSGAGELFF | 14 | TRBD2 | . | TRBJ2-2 | TRBV28
TGTGCCAGCAGCTTAGTGATCGGAGCCTACGAGCAGTACTTC | CASSLVIGAYEQYF | 14 | . | . | TRBJ2-7 | TRBV11-2
TGTGCCAGCAGCTTATCGGGGATCAACGAGCAGTACTTC | CASSLSGINEQYF | 13 | . | . | TRBJ2-7 | TRBV7-3
TGTGCCAGCAGTACCGGACAGGGTAACTATGGCTACACCTTC | CASSTGQGNYGYTF | 14 | TRBD1 | . | TRBJ1-2 | TRBV6-4
TGTGCCACTAGGGACAGTTTTAATCAGCCCCAGCATTTT | CATRDSFNQPQHF | 13 | TRBD1 | . | TRBJ1-5 | TRBV10-3
TGTGCCTGGAGGGAGAGATGGGTCTACAATGAGCAGTTCTTC | CAWRERWVYNEQFF | 14 | . | few | TRBJ2-1 | TRBV30
TGTGCCAGCAGCTCAAGACAGGGGACCAATGAGCAGTTCTTC | CASSSRQGTNEQFF | 14 | TRBD1 | . | TRBJ2-1 | TRBV5-4
TGTGCCAGCAGCGTAGGCCAGGGGGCGGCGCTGGGTGGCTACACCTTC | CASSVGQGAALGGYTF | 16 | TRBD1 | . | TRBJ1-2 | TRBV9
TGCAGTGCTAGTAACCATATGGGACTAGCCTACAATGAGCAGTTCTTC | CSASNHMGLAYNEQFF | 16 | TRBD2 | . | TRBJ2-1 | TRBV20-1
TGTGCCAGCGGTATGCTAGCGGGAGTATCTGGTGCGCAGTATTTT | CASGMLAGVSGAQYF | 15 | TRBD2 | . | TRBJ2-3 | TRBV2
TGTGCCAGCAGCTTGGGCGACTCGGGACTAGCGGGATTCGAGCAGTACTTC | CASSLGDSGLAGFEQYF | 17 | TRBD2 | . | TRBJ2-7 | TRBV5-4
TGTGCCAGCAGCTTAGGGCGATCGGGAGGGAGAATCGAAAAACTGTTTTTT | CASSLGRSGGRIEKLFF | 17 | . | . | TRBJ1-4 | TRBV7-9
TGTGCCAGCAGTGGGACTAGCGGGAGTTCCCCCTTGTTCTTC | CASSGTSGSSPLFF | 14 | TRBD2 | few | TRBJ2-1 | TRBV2
TGTGCCAGCAGCTTAGGCGCGGGGATTAACTATGGCTACACCTTC | CASSLGAGINYGYTF | 15 | . | once | TRBJ1-2 | TRBV7-2
TGTGCCACCAGCAGAGGATCCAGCAAGGGGGCCTTTTTCACAGATACGCAGTATTTT | CATSRGSSKGAFFTDTQYF | 19 | TRBD1 | . | TRBJ2-3 | TRBV15
TGTGCCAGCAGTTTAAGGCCGCGGGGACCGACCTACGAGCAGTACTTC | CASSLRPRGPTYEQYF | 16 | . | . | TRBJ2-7 | TRBV28
TGTGCCAGCAGTCCCCGCCGCAGGGGGCTATCCTATGGCTACACCTTC | CASSPRRRGLSYGYTF | 16 | TRBD1 | . | TRBJ1-2 | TRBV27
TGTGCCAGCAGAGTAGATAGTCGGTCACCCTTCCACTTT | CASRVDSRSPFHF | 13 | . | . | TRBJ1-6 | TRBV2
TGTGCCATCAGTGAACAGGGGACTAATGAAAAACTGTTTTTT | CAISEQGTNEKLFF | 14 | TRBD1 | . | TRBJ1-4 | TRBV10-3
TGTGCCATCACCCCGGGACTAGCCCTATCCTACGAGCAGTACTTC | CAITPGLALSYEQYF | 15 | TRBD2 | . | TRBJ2-7 | TRBV5-4
TGTGCCAGCACCAGACAGGGAAATCAGCCCCAGCATTTT | CASTRQGNQPQHF | 13 | TRBD1 | . | TRBJ1-5 | TRBV2
TGTGCCAGCAGCTTAAGAGGGGGTCTTAGCTACAATGAGCAGTTCTTC | CASSLRGGLSYNEQFF | 16 | . | . | TRBJ2-1 | TRBV7-6
TGTGCCTGGACAACAGGGGGGCTCACTGCAACTAATGAAAAACTGTTTTTT | CAWTTGGLTATNEKLFF | 17 | TRBD1 | . | TRBJ1-4 | TRBV30
TGTGCCAGCAGTTACGTAGCGGGAGCTTATTACAATGAGCAGTTCTTC | CASSYVAGAYYNEQFF | 16 | TRBD2 | . | TRBJ2-1 | TRBV6-6
TGTGCCAGCAGTGAATGGACTAGCGGGAACAATGAGCAGTTCTTC | CASSEWTSGNNEQFF | 15 | TRBD2 | . | TRBJ2-1 | TRBV2
TGTGCCAGCAGCCTCCGGGGGGGACGGGTAAAGGATGAAAAACTGTTTTTT | CASSLRGGRVKDEKLFF | 17 | . | . | TRBJ1-4 | TRBV9
TGCGCCAGCAGCCAGTCGGGGAGTAACACCGGGGAGCTGTTTTTT | CASSQSGSNTGELFF | 15 | . | . | TRBJ2-2 | TRBV5-1
TGTGCCAGCAGTCTAGGGACTAGCGGGAGGGTTAAGGACAATGAGCAGTTCTTC | CASSLGTSGRVKDNEQFF | 18 | TRBD2 | . | TRBJ2-1 | TRBV27
TGTGCCAGCAGCGTAGGGACAGTAAGGACGATCCACAATGAGCAGTTCTTC | CASSVGTVRTIHNEQFF | 17 | TRBD1 | . | TRBJ2-1 | TRBV7-2
TGTGCCAGCAGAGGGGGCTCCTATAATTCACCCCTCCACTTT | CASRGGSYNSPLHF | 14 | . | . | TRBJ1-6 | TRBV27
TGTGCCAGCAGTGAAAAGACAGGGTCTAGCAATCAGCCCCAGCATTTT | CASSEKTGSSNQPQHF | 16 | TRBD1 | few | TRBJ1-5 | TRBV2
TGCGCCAACAGTAGCGGGAGCGCTGATGGTGAGCAGTTCTTC | CANSSGSADGEQFF | 14 | TRBD2 | . | TRBJ2-1 | TRBV5-1
TGTGCCAGCAGGTCCAAAATAGCGGGACGGAGGAGCGAGCAGTACTTC | CASRSKIAGRRSEQYF | 16 | TRBD2 | . | TRBJ2-7 | TRBV28
TGTGCCAGCAGTCCGCCCACGGGGGGGGCCTACAATGAGCAGTTCTTC | CASSPPTGGAYNEQFF | 16 | TRBD2 | . | TRBJ2-1 | TRBV28
TGTGCCAGTAGGGGGACTAGCGAATCCTACGAGCAGTACTTC | CASRGTSESYEQYF | 14 | TRBD2 | . | TRBJ2-7 | TRBV19
TGCGCCAGCAGCCCTACCGGACTAGCGGGAGTTCTCTACGAGCAGTACTTC | CASSPTGLAGVLYEQYF | 17 | TRBD2 | . | TRBJ2-7 | TRBV5-1
TGTGCCAGCAGCCCCTCCGGGACACCAAACGGGAATCAGCCCCAGCATTTT | CASSPSGTPNGNQPQHF | 17 | . | . | TRBJ1-5 | TRBV9
TGTGCCAGCAGTCCGGGACAGGGATATGACGAGCAGTACTTC | CASSPGQGYDEQYF | 14 | TRBD1 | . | TRBJ2-7 | TRBV5-4
TGTGCCATCAGTGACAGGAGCACAGATACGCAGTATTTT | CAISDRSTDTQYF | 13 | . | . | TRBJ2-3 | TRBV10-3
TGTGCCAGCAGCTTAGTGTTCAACAGGGGGTCAGATACGCAGTATTTT | CASSLVFNRGSDTQYF | 16 | TRBD1 | . | TRBJ2-3 | TRBV7-2
TGTGCCAGCAGTACCGTAGCGGGGTCCTCCTACGAGCAGTACTTC | CASSTVAGSSYEQYF | 15 | TRBD2 | once | TRBJ2-7 | TRBV6-5
TGTGCCAGCAGGCCCAGGGCCATCGATGGCTACACCTTC | CASRPRAIDGYTF | 13 | . | . | TRBJ1-2 | TRBV6-5
TGTGCCAGCAGCGTAGGCCGGGGGACGATTTACGAGCAGTACTTC | CASSVGRGTIYEQYF | 15 | . | . | TRBJ2-7 | TRBV9
TGTGCCAGCGCTCCGGGGGGCCAAAGAACTGAAGCTTTCTTT | CASAPGGQRTEAFF | 14 | . | once | TRBJ1-1 | TRBV11-3
TGTGCCAGCAGTTCAGCTCAGGGATATGGCTACACCTTC | CASSSAQGYGYTF | 13 | . | . | TRBJ1-2 | TRBV28
TGTGCCAGCACCGCGCGGGAGGTTAACAATGAGCAGTTCTTC | CASTAREVNNEQFF | 14 | TRBD2 | . | TRBJ2-1 | TRBV7-2
TGCGCCAGCAGCCAAGGAGTTGAGGGAGTCCAGCCCCAGCATTTT | CASSQGVEGVQPQHF | 15 | . | . | TRBJ1-5 | TRBV4-3